This TCR beta chain was retrieved from a study of T cell responses to AZD1222 COVID-19 vaccine. About the study: Analysis merged second doses at about 4 or about 12 weeks.

Note on this clone: The antigen remains undetermined.

Profiled with immunoSEQ multiplex PCR; TCRdb holds only in-frame clones, not every one. The table lists about 120,000 clones, approximately 87% of them singletons, with around 12% in the top ten. V shed 5 bases and J 5 bases; nucleotides not matched to a gene: 7. The germline V gene encodes CDR1 MDHEN and CDR2 SYDVKM. CDR3 length: 14 amino acids. The study's findings and limits: In a largely white British group with more females than males, clonal diversity was possibly underestimated. Baseline testing showed seropositivity in only six AZD1222 recipients.

The sequence derives from an adult in good health. The chain links TRBV28 to TRBJ1-1, with TRBD1 matching 8 bases. Sequenced here: peripheral blood, sampled on day 0 of AZD1222 vaccination. The CDR3 spells CASSRGDRTTEAFF. The CDR3 region has the DNA TGTGCCAGCAGTCGGGGGGACAGGACGACTGAAGCTTTCTTT.